Each of the 5 T cell receptor beta chains below was sequenced from the same sample in a study of blood T cell repertoires in COVID-19. Libraries were prepared by immunoSEQ multiplex PCR; TCRdb keeps only in-frame clonotypes and omits some of them. The sample gives about 130,000 clones, about 87% of which show up once; 44% is in the top ten. The specimen was peripheral blood. These TCRs come from a human donor in a cohort sampled during active COVID-19.

This chain uses TRBV27 with TRBJ2-1; D ambiguous. From germline, CDR1 is MNHEY and CDR2 SMNVEV (reference sequence). The CDR3 totals 11 residues. V lost 8 bases and J lost 6, with 8 bases in between. The CDR3 bases are TGTGCCAGCCTAGTAGGCAATGAGCAGTTCTTC. It yields the protein CASLVGNEQFF.

This chain links TRBV12-3 or TRBV12-4 with TRBJ2-4; D is perhaps TRBD1 (6 bases). The CDR3 runs to 12 residues. The ends were cut back, 6 bases at V and 7 bases at J, with 10 bases in the middle. The CDR3 coding sequence is TGTGCCAGCAGCCCAGGGGACAACATTCAGTACTTC. As protein: CASSPGDNIQYF.

CDR3 sequence (DNA): TGTGCCAGTAGTATAGATGGGCAGGGCCCCGGGGAGCTGTTTTTT. Its protein product is CASSIDGQGPGELFF. V usage is TRBV19 and J usage is TRBJ2-2, with D possibly being TRBD1 (5 bases). CDR3 size: 15 residues. Germline CDR1 reads LNHDA; CDR2 reads SQIVND (reference sequence). V was clipped by 0 bases and J by 6 bases, with 11 bases between them.

V is TRBV3-1 (or the pseudogene TRBV3-2) and J is TRBJ2-4; a possible D gene is TRBD2 (6 bases). Germline V CDR1 and CDR2: LGHDT, YNNKEL (reference sequence). Deletions cut 4 bases from V and 0 bases from J, with 16 bases between. The CDR3 has 17 residues. CDR3 protein: CASSRRGETLAKNIQYF. The CDR3, as DNA: TGTGCCAGCAGCCGGAGGGGCGAGACCCTAGCCAAAAACATTCAGTACTTC.

V usage is TRBV7-2 and J usage is TRBJ1-5; weak D call: TRBD1 (6 bases). Trimming cost V 3 bases and J 4 bases, with 16 bases left between them. The germline CDR1 and CDR2 sequences are SGHTA and FQGNSA. The CDR3 loop spans 16 amino acids. The CDR3 region is CASSFYSDRHNQPQHF. CDR3 DNA sequence: TGTGCCAGCAGCTTTTATTCGGACAGACATAATCAGCCCCAGCATTTT.